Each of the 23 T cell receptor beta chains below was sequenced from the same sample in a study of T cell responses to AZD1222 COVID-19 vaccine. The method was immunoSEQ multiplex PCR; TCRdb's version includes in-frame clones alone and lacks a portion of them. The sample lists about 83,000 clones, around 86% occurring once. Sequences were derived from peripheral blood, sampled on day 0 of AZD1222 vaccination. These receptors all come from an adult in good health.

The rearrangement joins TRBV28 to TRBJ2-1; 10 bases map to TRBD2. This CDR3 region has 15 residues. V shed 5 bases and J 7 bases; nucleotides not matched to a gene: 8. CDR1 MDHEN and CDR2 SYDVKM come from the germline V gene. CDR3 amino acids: CASSPLLAGRNEQFF. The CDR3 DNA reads TGTGCCAGCAGTCCTTTACTAGCGGGAAGGAATGAGCAGTTCTTC.

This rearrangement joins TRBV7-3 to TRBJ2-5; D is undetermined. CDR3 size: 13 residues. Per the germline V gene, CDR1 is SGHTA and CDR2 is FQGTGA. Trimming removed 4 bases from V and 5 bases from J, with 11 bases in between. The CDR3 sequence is CASSYSYRETQYF. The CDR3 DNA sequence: TGTGCCAGCAGCTATAGTTACCGGGAGACCCAGTACTTC.

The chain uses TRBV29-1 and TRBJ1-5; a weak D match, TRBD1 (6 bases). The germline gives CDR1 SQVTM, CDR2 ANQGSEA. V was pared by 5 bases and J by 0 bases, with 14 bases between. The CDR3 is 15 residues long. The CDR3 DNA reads TGCAGCGTTTCCAGGGGCCTCGATAGCAATCAGCCCCAGCATTTT. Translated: CSVSRGLDSNQPQHF.

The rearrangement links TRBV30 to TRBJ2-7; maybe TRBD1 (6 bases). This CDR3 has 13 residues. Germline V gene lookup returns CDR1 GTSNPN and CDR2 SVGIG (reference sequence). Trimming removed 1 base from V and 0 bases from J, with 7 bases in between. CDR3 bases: TGTGCCTGGAGTGGGGACAACTCCTACGAGCAGTACTTC. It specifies CAWSGDNSYEQYF.

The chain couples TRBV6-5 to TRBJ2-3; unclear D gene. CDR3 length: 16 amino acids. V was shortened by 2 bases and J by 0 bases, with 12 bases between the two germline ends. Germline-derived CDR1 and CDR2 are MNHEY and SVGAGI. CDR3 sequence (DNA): TGTGCCAGCAGTTACCGTCACTTTTCTAGCACAGATACGCAGTATTTT. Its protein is CASSYRHFSSTDTQYF.

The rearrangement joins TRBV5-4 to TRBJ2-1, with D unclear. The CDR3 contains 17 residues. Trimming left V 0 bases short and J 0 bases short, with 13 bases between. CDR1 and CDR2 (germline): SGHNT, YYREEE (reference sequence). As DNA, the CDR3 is TGTGCCAGCAGCTTGGGGCGGCCGTTGGGCTCCTACAATGAGCAGTTCTTC. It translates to CASSLGRPLGSYNEQFF. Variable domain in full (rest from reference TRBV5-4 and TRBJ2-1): ETGVTQSPTHLIKTRGQQVTLRCSSQSGHNTVSWYQQALGQGPQFIFQYYREEENGRGNFPPRFSGLQFPNYSSELNVNALELDDSALYLCASSLGRPLGSYNEQFFGPGTRLTVL.

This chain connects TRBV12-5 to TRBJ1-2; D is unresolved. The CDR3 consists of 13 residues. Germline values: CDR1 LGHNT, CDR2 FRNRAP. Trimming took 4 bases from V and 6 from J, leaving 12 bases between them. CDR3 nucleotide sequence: TGTGCTAGTGGTTCCCAACTGAGTCATGGCTACACCTTC. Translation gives CASGSQLSHGYTF.

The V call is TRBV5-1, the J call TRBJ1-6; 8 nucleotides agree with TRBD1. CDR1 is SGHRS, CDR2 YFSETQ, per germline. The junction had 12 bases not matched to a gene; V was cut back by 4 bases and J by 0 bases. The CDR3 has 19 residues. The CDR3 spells CASSPWKRQGSSYNSPLHF. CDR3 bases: TGCGCCAGCAGCCCCTGGAAAAGACAGGGGAGCTCCTATAATTCACCCCTCCACTTT.

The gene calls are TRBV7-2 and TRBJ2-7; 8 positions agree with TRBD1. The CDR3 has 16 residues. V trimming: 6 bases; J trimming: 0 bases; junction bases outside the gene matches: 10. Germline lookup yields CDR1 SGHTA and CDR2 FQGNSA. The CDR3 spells CASRHGQGPSSYEQYF. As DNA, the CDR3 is TGTGCCAGCAGACATGGACAGGGCCCAAGCTCCTACGAGCAGTACTTC.

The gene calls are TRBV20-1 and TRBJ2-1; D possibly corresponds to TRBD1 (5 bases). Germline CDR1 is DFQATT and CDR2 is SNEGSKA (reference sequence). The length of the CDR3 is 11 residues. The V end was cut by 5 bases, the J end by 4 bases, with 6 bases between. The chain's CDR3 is CSAAGYNEQFF. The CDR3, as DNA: TGCAGTGCTGCAGGGTACAATGAGCAGTTCTTC.

The DNA of the CDR3 is TGTGCCAGCAGTTTTTTCCGACAGGGGCGACAGCCCCAGCATTTT. Protein product: CASSFFRQGRQPQHF. The chain employs TRBV28 and TRBJ1-5; 8 bases agree with TRBD1. The CDR3 totals 15 residues. Losses at the gene ends were 3 bases for V and 7 bases for J; bases not matched to a gene: 8. Germline loops: CDR1 MDHEN, CDR2 SYDVKM.

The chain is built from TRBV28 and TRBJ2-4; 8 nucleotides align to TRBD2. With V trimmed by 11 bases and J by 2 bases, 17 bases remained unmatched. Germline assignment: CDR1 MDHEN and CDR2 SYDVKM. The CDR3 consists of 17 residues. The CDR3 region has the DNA TGTGCCCGACAATTGCTAGGCGGGAGGTTAACCAAAAACATTCAGTACTTC. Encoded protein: CARQLLGGRLTKNIQYF.

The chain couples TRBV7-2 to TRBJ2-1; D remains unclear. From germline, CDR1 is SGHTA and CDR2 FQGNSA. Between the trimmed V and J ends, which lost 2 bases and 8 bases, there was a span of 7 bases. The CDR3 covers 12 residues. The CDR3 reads CASSLLLYEQFF. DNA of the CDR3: TGTGCCAGCAGCTTACTTCTGTATGAGCAGTTCTTC.

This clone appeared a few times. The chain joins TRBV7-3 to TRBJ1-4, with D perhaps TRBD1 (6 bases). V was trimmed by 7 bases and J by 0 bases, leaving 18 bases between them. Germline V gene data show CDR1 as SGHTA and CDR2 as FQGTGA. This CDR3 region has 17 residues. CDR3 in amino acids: CASTWGTRRATNEKLFF. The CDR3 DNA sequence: TGTGCCAGCACCTGGGGGACACGCCGGGCAACTAATGAAAAACTGTTTTTT.

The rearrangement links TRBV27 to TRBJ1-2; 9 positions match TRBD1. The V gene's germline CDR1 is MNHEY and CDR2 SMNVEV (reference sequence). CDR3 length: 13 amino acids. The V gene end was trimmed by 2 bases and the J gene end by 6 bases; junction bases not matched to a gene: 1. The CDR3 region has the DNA TGTGCCAGCAGTTTAAGGACAGGGGATGGCTACACCTTC. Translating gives CASSLRTGDGYTF.

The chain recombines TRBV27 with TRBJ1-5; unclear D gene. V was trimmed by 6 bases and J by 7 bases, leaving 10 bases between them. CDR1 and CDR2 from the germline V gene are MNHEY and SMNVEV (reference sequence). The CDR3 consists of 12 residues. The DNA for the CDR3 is TGTGCCAGCAGAAACGGAGGGCAGCCCCAGCATTTT. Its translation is CASRNGGQPQHF.

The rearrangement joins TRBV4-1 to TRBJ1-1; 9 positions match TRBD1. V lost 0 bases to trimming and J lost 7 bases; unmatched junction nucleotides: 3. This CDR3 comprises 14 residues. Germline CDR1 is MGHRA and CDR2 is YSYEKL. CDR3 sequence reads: CASSQEDRGFEAFF. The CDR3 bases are TGCGCCAGCAGCCAAGAAGACAGGGGGTTTGAAGCTTTCTTT.

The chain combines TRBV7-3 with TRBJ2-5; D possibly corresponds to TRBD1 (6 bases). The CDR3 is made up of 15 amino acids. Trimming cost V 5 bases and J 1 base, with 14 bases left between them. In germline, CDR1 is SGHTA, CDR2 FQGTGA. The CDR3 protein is CASSLLGQIQETQYF. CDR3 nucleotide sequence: TGTGCCAGCAGCCTCCTAGGACAGATCCAAGAGACCCAGTACTTC.

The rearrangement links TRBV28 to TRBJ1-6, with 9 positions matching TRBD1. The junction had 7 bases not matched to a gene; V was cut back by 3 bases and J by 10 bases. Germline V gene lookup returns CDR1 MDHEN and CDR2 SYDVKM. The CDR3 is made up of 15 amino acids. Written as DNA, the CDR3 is TGTGCCAGCAGTTTTCCGACAGGGGGAGGATCACCCCTCCACTTT. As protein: CASSFPTGGGSPLHF.

CDR3 in DNA: TGTGCCAGCAGTGAATATCTAGGGGAGGCTGAAGCTTTCTTT. Translating it yields CASSEYLGEAEAFF. The chain employs TRBV25-1 and TRBJ1-1; D is possibly TRBD1 (5 bases). CDR3 length: 14 amino acids. Germline CDR1 is MGHDK and CDR2 is SYGVNS. V gave up 0 bases and J gave up 6 bases, with 11 bases separating them. The full variable domain, in which reference TRBV25-1 and TRBJ1-1 provide the parts outside the CDR3, is EADIYQTPRYLVIGTGKKITLECSQTMGHDKMYWYQQDPGMELHLIHYSYGVNSTEKGDLSSESTVSRIRTEHFPLTLESARPSHTSQYLCASSEYLGEAEAFFGQGTRLTVV.

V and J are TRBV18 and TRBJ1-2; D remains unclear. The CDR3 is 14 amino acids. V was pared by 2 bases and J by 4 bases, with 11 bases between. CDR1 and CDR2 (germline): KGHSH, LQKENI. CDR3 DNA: TGTGCCAGCTCACCAGAGGCCCGCGCCTATGGCTACACCTTC. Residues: CASSPEARAYGYTF.

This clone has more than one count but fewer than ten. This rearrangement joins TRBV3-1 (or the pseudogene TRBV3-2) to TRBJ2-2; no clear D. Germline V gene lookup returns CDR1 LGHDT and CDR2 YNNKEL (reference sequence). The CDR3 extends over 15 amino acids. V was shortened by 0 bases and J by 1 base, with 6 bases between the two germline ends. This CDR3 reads CASSQDPRNTGELFF. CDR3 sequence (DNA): TGTGCCAGCAGCCAAGATCCCCGGAACACCGGGGAGCTGTTTTTT.

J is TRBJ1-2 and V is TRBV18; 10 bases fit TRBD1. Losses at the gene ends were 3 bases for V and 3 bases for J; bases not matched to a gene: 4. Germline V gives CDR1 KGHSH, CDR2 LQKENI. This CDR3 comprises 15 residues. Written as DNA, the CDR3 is TGTGCCAGCTCACCCGGGACAGGGGTGGACTATGGCTACACCTTC. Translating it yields CASSPGTGVDYGYTF.